This T cell receptor beta chain was captured by sequencing in a study of blood T cell repertoires in COVID-19. Germline V gene lookup returns CDR1 SNHLY and CDR2 FYNNEI. Trimming cost V 1 base and J 4 bases; bases outside gene matches: 8. The CDR3 is made up of 16 amino acids. Assay used: immunoSEQ multiplex PCR; TCRdb lists only in-frame clones, some missing. The profile shows about 150,000 clones, about four fifths of them singletons. Recruitment covered roughly 22 US areas and drew participants whose ages spanned about 18 to 90 years. In assigning cohorts, the study relied on participant-reported clinical history.

This receptor was obtained from a man aged 50 or older who had recovered from COVID-19. The rearrangement links TRBV2 to TRBJ1-2; 8 bases agree with TRBD1. The sequencing input was PBMCs or T cells enriched from blood (not recorded which). In DNA, the CDR3 is TGTGCCAGCAGTGAAGGGGCCGCAGGGGGCGGCTATGGCTACACCTTC. Protein sequence: CASSEGAAGGGYGYTF.